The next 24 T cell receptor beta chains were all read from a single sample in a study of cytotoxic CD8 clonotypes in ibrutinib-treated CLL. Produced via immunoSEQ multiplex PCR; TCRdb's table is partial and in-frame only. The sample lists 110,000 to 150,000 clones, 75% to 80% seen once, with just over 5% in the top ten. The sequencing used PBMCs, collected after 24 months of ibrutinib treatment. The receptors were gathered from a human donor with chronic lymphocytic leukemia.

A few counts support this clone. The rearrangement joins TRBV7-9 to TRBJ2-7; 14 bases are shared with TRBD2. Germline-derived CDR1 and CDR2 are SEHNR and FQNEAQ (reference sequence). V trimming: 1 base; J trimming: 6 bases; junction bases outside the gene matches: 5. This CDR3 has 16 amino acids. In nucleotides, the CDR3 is TGTGCCAGCAGCTTAGGTTGGGGACTAGCGGGAGCCGAGCAGTACTTC. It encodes CASSLGWGLAGAEQYF.

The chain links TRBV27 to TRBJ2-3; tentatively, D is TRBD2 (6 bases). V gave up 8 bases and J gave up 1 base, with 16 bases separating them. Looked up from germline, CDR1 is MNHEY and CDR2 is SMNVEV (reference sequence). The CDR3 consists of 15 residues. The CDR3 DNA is TGTGCCAGCGCCCTTTGGGGGGACCGCACAGATACGCAGTATTTT. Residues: CASALWGDRTDTQYF.

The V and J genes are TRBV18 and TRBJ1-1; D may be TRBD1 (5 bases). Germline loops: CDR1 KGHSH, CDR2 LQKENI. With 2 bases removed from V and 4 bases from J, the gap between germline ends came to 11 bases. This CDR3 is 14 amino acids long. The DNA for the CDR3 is TGTGCCAGCTCACCAGGGGTCGGGGGCACTGAAGCTTTCTTT. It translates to CASSPGVGGTEAFF.

The CDR3 reads CASSLAGTSGQETQYF. The DNA for the CDR3 is TGCGCCAGCAGCTTGGCCGGGACTAGCGGACAAGAGACCCAGTACTTC. The chain has TRBV5-1 and TRBJ2-5; 11 bases align to TRBD2. V lost 0 bases, J lost 2 bases, and 3 bases stayed unmatched. Per germline, CDR1 SGHRS and CDR2 YFSETQ. This CDR3 has 16 amino acids.

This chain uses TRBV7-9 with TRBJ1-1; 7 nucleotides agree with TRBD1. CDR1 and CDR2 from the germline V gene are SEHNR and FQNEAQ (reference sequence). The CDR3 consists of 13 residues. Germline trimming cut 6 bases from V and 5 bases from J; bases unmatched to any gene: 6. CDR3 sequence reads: CASRMTGRTEAFF. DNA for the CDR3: TGTGCCAGCAGGATGACAGGGCGAACTGAAGCTTTCTTT.

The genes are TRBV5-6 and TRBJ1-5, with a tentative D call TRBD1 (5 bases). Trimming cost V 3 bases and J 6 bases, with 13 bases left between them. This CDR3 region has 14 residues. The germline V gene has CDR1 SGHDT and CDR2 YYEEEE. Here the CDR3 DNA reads TGTGCCAGCAGCTCTGCGGCGGGGGTTCAGCCCCAGCATTTT. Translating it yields CASSSAAGVQPQHF.

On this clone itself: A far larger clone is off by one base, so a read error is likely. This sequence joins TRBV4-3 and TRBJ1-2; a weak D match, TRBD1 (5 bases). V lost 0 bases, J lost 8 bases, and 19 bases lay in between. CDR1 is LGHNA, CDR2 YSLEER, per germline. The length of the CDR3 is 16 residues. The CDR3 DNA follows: TGCGCCAGCAGCCAAGATCCGGGCCCGGGGGGAGGGGGCTACACCTTC. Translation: CASSQDPGPGGGGYTF.

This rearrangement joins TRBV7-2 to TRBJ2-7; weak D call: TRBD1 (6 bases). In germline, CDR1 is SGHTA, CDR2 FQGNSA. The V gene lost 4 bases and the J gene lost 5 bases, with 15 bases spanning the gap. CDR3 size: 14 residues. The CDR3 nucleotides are TGTGCCAGCAGCTCCCGGGACAATCCAAACGAGCAGTACTTC. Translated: CASSSRDNPNEQYF.

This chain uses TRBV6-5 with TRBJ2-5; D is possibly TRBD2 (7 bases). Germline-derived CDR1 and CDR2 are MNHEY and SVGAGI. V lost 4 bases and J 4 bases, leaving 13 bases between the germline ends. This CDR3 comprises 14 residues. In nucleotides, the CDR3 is TGTGCCAGCAGTTTCGGGGGGCCCCCAGAGACCCAGTACTTC. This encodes CASSFGGPPETQYF.

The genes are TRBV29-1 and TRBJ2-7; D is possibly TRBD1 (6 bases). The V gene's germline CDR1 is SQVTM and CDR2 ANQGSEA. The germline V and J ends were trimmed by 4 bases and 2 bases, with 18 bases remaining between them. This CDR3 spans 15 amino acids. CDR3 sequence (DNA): TGCAGCGTTGCGGGAAAGGTGGGGGACACCTACGAGCAGTACTTC. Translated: CSVAGKVGDTYEQYF.

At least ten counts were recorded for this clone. The CDR3 loop is CASSQTGGGGQPQHF. The CDR3 nucleotides are TGTGCCAGTAGTCAAACCGGTGGGGGCGGCCAGCCCCAGCATTTT. This chain joins TRBV19 and TRBJ1-5; a weak D match, TRBD1 (6 bases). V dropped 5 bases and J dropped 7 bases, with 18 bases sitting between them. The CDR3 contains 15 residues. The germline gives CDR1 LNHDA, CDR2 SQIVND (reference sequence).

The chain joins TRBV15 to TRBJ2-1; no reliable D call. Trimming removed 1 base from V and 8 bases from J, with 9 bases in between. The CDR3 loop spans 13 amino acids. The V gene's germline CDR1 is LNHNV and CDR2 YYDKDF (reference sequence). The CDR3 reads CATSRVGRDEQFF. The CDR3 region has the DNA TGTGCCACCAGCAGAGTAGGACGCGATGAGCAGTTCTTC.

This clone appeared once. Here the CDR3 reads CASSYSGIPLSYEQYF. In nucleotides, the CDR3 is TGTGCCAGCAGTTACTCGGGCATCCCCCTCTCCTACGAGCAGTACTTC. The chain joins TRBV6-5 to TRBJ2-7; D is ambiguous. V was shortened by 0 bases and J by 0 bases, with 12 bases between the two germline ends. From germline, CDR1 is MNHEY and CDR2 SVGAGI. The CDR3 extends over 16 amino acids.

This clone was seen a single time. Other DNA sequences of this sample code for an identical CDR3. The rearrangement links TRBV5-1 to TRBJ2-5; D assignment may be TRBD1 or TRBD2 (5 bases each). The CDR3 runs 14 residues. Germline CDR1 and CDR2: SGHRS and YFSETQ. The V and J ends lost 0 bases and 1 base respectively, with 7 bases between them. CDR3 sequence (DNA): TGCGCCAGCAGCTTGGGTGGGACCCAAGAGACCCAGTACTTC. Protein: CASSLGGTQETQYF.

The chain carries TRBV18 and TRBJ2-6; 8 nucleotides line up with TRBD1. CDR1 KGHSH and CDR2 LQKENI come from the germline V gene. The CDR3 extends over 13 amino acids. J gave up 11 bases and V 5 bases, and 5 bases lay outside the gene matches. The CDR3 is CASSGGQDDVLTF. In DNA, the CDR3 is TGTGCCAGCTCAGGGGGACAGGACGACGTCCTGACTTTC.

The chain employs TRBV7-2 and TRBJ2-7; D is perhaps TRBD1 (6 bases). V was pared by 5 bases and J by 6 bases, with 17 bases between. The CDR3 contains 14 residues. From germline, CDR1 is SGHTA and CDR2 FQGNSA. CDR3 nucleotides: TGTGCCAGCAGCGAGGGGGTCCAAATACGCGAGCAGTACTTC. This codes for CASSEGVQIREQYF.

The CDR3: CASHPTSGDYEQYF. For the CDR3, the DNA is TGTGCCAGCCACCCGACTAGCGGGGACTACGAGCAGTACTTC. The J gene is TRBJ2-7, the V gene TRBV28, with TRBD2 identical over 11 bases. CDR3 length: 14 residues. Germline assignment: CDR1 MDHEN and CDR2 SYDVKM. V trimming: 8 bases; J trimming: 3 bases; junction bases outside the gene matches: 6.

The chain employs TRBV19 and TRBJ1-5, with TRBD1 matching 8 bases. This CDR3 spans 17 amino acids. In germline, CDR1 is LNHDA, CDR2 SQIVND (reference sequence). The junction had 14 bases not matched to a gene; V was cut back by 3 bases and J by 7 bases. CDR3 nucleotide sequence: TGTGCCAGTAGTATGACCCCGACAGGGGCGGCGGGGCAGCCCCAGCATTTT. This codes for CASSMTPTGAAGQPQHF. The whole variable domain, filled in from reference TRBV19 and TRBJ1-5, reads DGGITQSPKYLFRKEGQNVTLSCEQNLNHDAMYWYRQDPGQGLRLIYYSQIVNDFQKGDIAEGYSVSREKKESFPLTVTSAQKNPTAFYLCASSMTPTGAAGQPQHFGDGTRLSIL.

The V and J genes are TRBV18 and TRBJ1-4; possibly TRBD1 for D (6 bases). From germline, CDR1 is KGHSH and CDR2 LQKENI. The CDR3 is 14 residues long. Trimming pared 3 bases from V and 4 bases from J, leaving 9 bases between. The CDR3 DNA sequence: TGTGCCAGCTCACCCCGACAGGATAATGAAAAACTGTTTTTT. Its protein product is CASSPRQDNEKLFF.

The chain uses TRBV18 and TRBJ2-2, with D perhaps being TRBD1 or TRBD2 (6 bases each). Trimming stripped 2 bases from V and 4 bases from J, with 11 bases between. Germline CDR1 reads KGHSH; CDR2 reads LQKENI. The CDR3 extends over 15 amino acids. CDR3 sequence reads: CASSPRGTATGELFF. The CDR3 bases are TGTGCCAGCTCACCAAGGGGGACTGCCACCGGGGAGCTGTTTTTT.

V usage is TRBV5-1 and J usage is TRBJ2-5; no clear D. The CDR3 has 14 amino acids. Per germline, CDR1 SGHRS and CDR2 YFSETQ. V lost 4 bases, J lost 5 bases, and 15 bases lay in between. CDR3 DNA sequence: TGCGCCAGCAGCCGATCTACCGTGGGGGAGACCCAGTACTTC. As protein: CASSRSTVGETQYF.

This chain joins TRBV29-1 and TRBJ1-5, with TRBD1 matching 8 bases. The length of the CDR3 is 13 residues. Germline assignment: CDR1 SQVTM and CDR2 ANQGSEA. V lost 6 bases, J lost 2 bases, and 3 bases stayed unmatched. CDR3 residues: CSVETGGNQPQHF. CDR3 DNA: TGCAGCGTCGAGACAGGGGGCAATCAGCCCCAGCATTTT.

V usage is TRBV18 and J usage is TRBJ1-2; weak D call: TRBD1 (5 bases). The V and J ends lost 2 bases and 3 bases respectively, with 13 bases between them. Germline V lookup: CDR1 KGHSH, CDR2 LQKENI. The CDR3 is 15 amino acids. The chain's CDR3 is CASSPYPGTDYGYTF. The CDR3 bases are TGTGCCAGCTCACCATATCCGGGGACGGACTATGGCTACACCTTC.

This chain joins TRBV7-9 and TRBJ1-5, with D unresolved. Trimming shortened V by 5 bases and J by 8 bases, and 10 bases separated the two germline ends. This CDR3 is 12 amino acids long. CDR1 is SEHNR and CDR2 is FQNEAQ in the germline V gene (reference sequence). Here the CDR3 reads CASSTEVEPQHF. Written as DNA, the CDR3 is TGTGCCAGCAGCACCGAAGTAGAGCCCCAGCATTTT.